One and the same sample provided the 26 T cell receptor beta chains below, sequenced in a study of blood T cells in healthy people across ages. Using a J-beta primer mix together with a sample-barcoded 5' primer, a second PCR was run for roughly 6 to 11 cycles. TCRdb reanalysed the 5' RACE reads using MiXCR and keeps one entry per CDR3 protein. The data show about 730,000 distinct CDR3 sequences, about 42% seen once. Sequenced: blood. The receptors come from a woman aged 55-69 years in good health.

This clonotype was recorded only once. The gene calls are TRBV14 and TRBJ1-4, with a tentative D call TRBD1 (5 bases). The CDR3 has 15 amino acids. Trimming left V 1 base short and J 0 bases short, with 6 bases between. In germline, CDR1 is SGHDN, CDR2 FVKESK. The CDR3 bases are TGTGCCAGCAGCCAAGGGGGCTCAACTAATGAAAAACTGTTTTTT. It translates to CASSQGGSTNEKLFF.

In this sample, this clonotype turned up a few times. Here the CDR3 reads CSFGRGTDTQYF. In DNA form, the CDR3 reads TGCAGCTTCGGGAGGGGCACAGATACGCAGTATTTT. The rearrangement uses TRBV29-1 and TRBJ2-3; TRBD2 matches 8 bases. Germline assignment: CDR1 SQVTM and CDR2 ANQGSEA. The CDR3 consists of 12 residues. Germline trimming cut 8 bases from V and 1 base from J; bases unmatched to any gene: 2.

This rearrangement joins TRBV5-1 to TRBJ2-7; TRBD1 agrees at 9 bases. From germline, CDR1 is SGHRS and CDR2 YFSETQ. The V gene end was trimmed by 0 bases and the J gene end by 0 bases; junction bases not matched to a gene: 10. The CDR3 has 18 residues. The CDR3 sequence is CASSLAPLTGGDSYEQYF. CDR3 DNA: TGCGCCAGCAGCTTGGCCCCGTTGACAGGGGGGGACTCCTACGAGCAGTACTTC.

This clonotype was detected many times. The genes are TRBV29-1 and TRBJ2-7; TRBD2 matches at 10 bases. This CDR3 contains 13 residues. With 8 bases clipped from V and 5 bases from J, the junction kept 9 bases outside the gene matches. In germline, CDR1 is SQVTM, CDR2 ANQGSEA. CDR3 loop: CSYYSGRSDEQYF. CDR3 in DNA: TGCAGCTACTATAGCGGGAGGTCAGACGAGCAGTACTTC.

The rearrangement links TRBV27 to TRBJ1-1; D is unresolved. V was shortened by 4 bases and J by 1 base, with 10 bases between the two germline ends. CDR3 length: 14 amino acids. Germline V gene lookup returns CDR1 MNHEY and CDR2 SMNVEV (reference sequence). CDR3 nucleotide sequence: TGTGCCAGCAGTTCGGGCGGAGCGAACACTGAAGCTTTCTTT. Translated, it gives CASSSGGANTEAFF.

This clonotype was observed a few times. The CDR3: CASTWGRVGGTGRLLSNQPQHF. CDR3 bases: TGTGCCAGCACCTGGGGTCGAGTAGGGGGCACCGGCCGGCTACTTAGCAATCAGCCCCAGCATTTT. The chain couples TRBV6-2 or TRBV6-3 to TRBJ1-5; 7 bases map to TRBD1. CDR1 is MNHEY and CDR2 is SVGEGT in the germline V gene. V shed 7 bases and J 0 bases; nucleotides not matched to a gene: 27. The length of the CDR3 is 22 residues.

This clonotype was seen a few times. The V and J genes are TRBV29-1 and TRBJ2-1, with D uncertain. V lost 0 bases, J lost 5 bases, and 8 bases lay in between. The length of the CDR3 is 13 residues. Germline loops: CDR1 SQVTM, CDR2 ANQGSEA. CDR3 DNA: TGCAGCGTTGAAGAAACACGGAACAATGAGCAGTTCTTC. Its translation: CSVEETRNNEQFF.

The chain employs TRBV25-1 and TRBJ2-3; 8 nucleotides agree with TRBD1. The CDR3 loop spans 17 amino acids. Per the germline V gene, CDR1 is MGHDK and CDR2 is SYGVNS. V gave up 5 bases and J gave up 1 base; unmatched junction bases: 11. The CDR3 nucleotides are TGTGCCAGCAGTCCGTCTCCCGGGACAGGAGGCACAGATACGCAGTATTTT. Its translation is CASSPSPGTGGTDTQYF.

The CDR3 DNA reads TGTGCCAGCAGCTTAGTCGAGGCCCGGTCCGGAAAGACCCAGTACTTC. Protein product: CASSLVEARSGKTQYF. J is TRBJ2-5 and V is TRBV7-2, with unresolved D. This CDR3 is built from 16 residues. Looked up from germline, CDR1 is SGHTA and CDR2 is FQGNSA. The germline V and J ends were trimmed by 1 base and 6 bases, with 18 bases remaining between them.

This chain connects TRBV29-1 to TRBJ2-3; perhaps TRBD1 as D (6 bases). Deletions cut 0 bases from V and 4 bases from J, with 8 bases between. From germline, CDR1 is SQVTM and CDR2 ANQGSEA. The length of the CDR3 is 13 residues. The DNA of the CDR3 is TGCAGCGTTGAAGAGGGGGCGGCAGATACGCAGTATTTT. Translating gives CSVEEGAADTQYF.

The CDR3 nucleotides are TGCGCCAGCAGCCCCGGGCAGTCGAGCCCCGGTACGCAGTATTTT. This sequence encodes CASSPGQSSPGTQYF. J is TRBJ2-3 and V is TRBV5-1; D gene uncertain. Germline V gene sequence: CDR1 SGHRS, CDR2 YFSETQ. The CDR3 spans 15 residues. Trimming took 4 bases from V and 8 from J, leaving 20 bases between them.

Turning to this clonotype: This may stem from a read error, because a much larger clone lies one nucleotide away. V usage is TRBV10-3 and J usage is TRBJ2-7, with TRBD1 matching 7 bases. The CDR3 contains 13 residues. Germline CDR1 reads ENHRY; CDR2 reads SYGVKD. As DNA, the CDR3 is TGTGCCATCAGTGAGGGACAGGTTTACGAGCAGGACTTC. Its translation: CAISEGQVYEQDF.

CDR3 sequence reads: CASSLDRGLGGEQFF. The CDR3 nucleotides read TGTGCCAGCAGCTTGGACAGGGGGCTTGGTGGTGAGCAGTTCTTC. This chain connects TRBV5-6 to TRBJ2-1, with 9 bases lining up with TRBD1. Germline assignment: CDR1 SGHDT and CDR2 YYEEEE. The CDR3 runs to 15 residues. J lost 9 bases, V lost 0 bases, and 7 bases had no gene match.

The chain carries TRBV9 and TRBJ2-1; 10 nucleotides agree with TRBD2. V shed 1 base, J shed 5 bases, and the junction held 6 bases outside the gene matches. Germline V gene lookup returns CDR1 SGDLS and CDR2 YYNGEE. This CDR3 spans 16 amino acids. The CDR3 nucleotides read TGTGCCAGCAGCGTAAGTCGGACTAGCGGAAACAATGAGCAGTTCTTC. This sequence encodes CASSVSRTSGNNEQFF.

The chain links TRBV6-2 or TRBV6-3 to TRBJ2-1, with D perhaps TRBD1 (6 bases). The J call may be wrong; the DNA end is better matched by TRBJ2-7. This CDR3 is built from 16 residues. In germline, CDR1 is MNHEY, CDR2 SVGEGT. The CDR3 here is CASSYVTGRIYNEQYF. The DNA of the CDR3 is TGTGCCAGCAGTTACGTAACAGGGAGAATCTACAATGAGCAGTACTTC.

The CDR3 DNA reads as TGTGCCAGCAGCCCCCTGAACACAGATACGCAGTATTTT. This codes for CASSPLNTDTQYF. The rearrangement links TRBV14 to TRBJ2-3; no reliable D call. Germline lookup yields CDR1 SGHDN and CDR2 FVKESK. The CDR3 sequence is 13 residues long. V was cut by 4 bases and J by 2 bases, with 7 bases left in between.

Remarks on this clonotype: Germline and junction disagree at one end, which may indicate a read error. The V and J genes are TRBV29-1 and TRBJ2-5; D uncertain. CDR1 and CDR2 (germline): SQVTM, ANQGSEA. The CDR3 is 13 amino acids. The CDR3 sequence is CSVEAPFQGTQYF. In nucleotides, the CDR3 is TGCAGCGTTGAAGCCCCTTTCCAAGGGACCCAGTACTTC.

For this clonotype: A much larger clonotype is one base distant, so this may be a read error. V and J are TRBV12-3 or TRBV12-4 and TRBJ2-1; TRBD2 is a possible D gene (6 bases). This CDR3 region has 15 residues. V was shortened by 2 bases and J by 2 bases, with 10 bases between the two germline ends. The CDR3 reads CASSLSEGPYNEQFF. DNA of the CDR3: TGTGCCAGCAGTTTATCGGAGGGACCCTACAATGAGCAGTTCTTC.

In its sample, this clonotype was seen a few times. The chain couples TRBV24-1 to TRBJ2-1, with 7 bases that match TRBD2. The V gene end was trimmed by 4 bases and the J gene end by 8 bases; junction bases not matched to a gene: 4. The CDR3 has 13 residues. Germline lookup yields CDR1 KGHDR and CDR2 SFDVKD. The CDR3 is CATSDRTSYEQFF. The CDR3 DNA follows: TGTGCCACCAGTGACAGGACTAGTTATGAGCAGTTCTTC.

This chain joins TRBV29-1 and TRBJ1-5; D not resolved. The CDR3 is 12 residues long. The germline gives CDR1 SQVTM, CDR2 ANQGSEA. V lost 4 bases to trimming and J lost 6 bases, with 10 bases between them. CDR3 nucleotide sequence: TGCAGCGTTGGGGTGGTGGGTCAGCCCCAGCATTTT. Its translation is CSVGVVGQPQHF.

The table lists this clonotype with a count of one. V is TRBV11-3 and J is TRBJ2-3; 11 bases fit TRBD2. CDR1 and CDR2 from the germline V gene are SGHNT and YENEEA. The length of the CDR3 is 14 residues. V trimming: 8 bases; J trimming: 5 bases; junction bases outside the gene matches: 6. The CDR3 reads CASQRLAGGDTQYF. In nucleotides, the CDR3 is TGTGCCAGCCAGCGGCTAGCGGGGGGAGATACGCAGTATTTT.

The table lists this clonotype with a few counts. The J gene is TRBJ2-3, the V gene TRBV6-5; a weak D match, TRBD2 (6 bases). CDR3 size: 13 residues. Looked up from germline, CDR1 is MNHEY and CDR2 is SVGAGI. The V gene lost 8 bases and the J gene lost 2 bases, with 11 bases spanning the gap. CDR3 sequence: CASGGTYTDTQYF. The DNA of the CDR3 is TGTGCCAGCGGTGGGACTTACACAGATACGCAGTATTTT.

The chain links TRBV7-9 to TRBJ2-7; D not certain. V lost 5 bases, J lost 3 bases, and 17 bases lay in between. This CDR3 is built from 15 residues. Germline lookup yields CDR1 SEHNR and CDR2 FQNEAQ (reference sequence). This CDR3 reads CASSPPPSSGYEQYF. For the CDR3, the DNA is TGTGCCAGCAGCCCTCCCCCAAGTTCAGGCTACGAGCAGTACTTC.

The sample holds a few counts of this clonotype. The chain links TRBV20-1 to TRBJ2-1; D is uncertain. Trimming stripped 1 base from V and 6 bases from J, with 10 bases between. The CDR3 runs 13 residues. Per germline, CDR1 DFQATT and CDR2 SNEGSKA (reference sequence). CDR3 protein: CSARVPPSNEQFF. The DNA of the CDR3 is TGCAGTGCTAGAGTGCCCCCCAGCAATGAGCAGTTCTTC.

This sequence joins TRBV5-6 and TRBJ2-1; D could derive from TRBD1 or TRBD2 (5 bases each). The CDR3 has 16 residues. V was clipped by 1 base and J by 0 bases, with 11 bases between them. The germline V gene encodes CDR1 SGHDT and CDR2 YYEEEE. The CDR3 sequence: CASSLLLRGSYNEQFF. In nucleotides, the CDR3 is TGTGCCAGCAGCTTGTTGTTGAGGGGCTCCTACAATGAGCAGTTCTTC. Using reference TRBV5-6 and TRBJ2-1 for the parts outside the CDR3, the full variable domain is DAGVTQSPTHLIKTRGQQVTLRCSPKSGHDTVSWYQQALGQGPQFIFQYYEEEERQRGNFPDRFSGHQFPNYSSELNVNALLLGDSALYLCASSLLLRGSYNEQFFGPGTRLTVL.

The J gene is TRBJ1-2, the V gene TRBV10-3; TRBD1 might be the D (5 bases). The V gene lost 7 bases and the J gene lost 3 bases, with 12 bases spanning the gap. The CDR3 is 13 residues long. Germline V gene lookup returns CDR1 ENHRY and CDR2 SYGVKD. DNA for the CDR3: TGTGCCATCACTGACAGCAGGGACTATGGCTACACCTTC. It yields the protein CAITDSRDYGYTF.